Given below is one T cell receptor (beta chain) in context. Antigen: not known. The sample originates from a study of identifying expanded T cells in peripheral blood. Study-wide results and caveats: Differentially abundant clones: roughly 1.2 between replicates, around 17 at roughly 2 weeks, 18 to 20 at four.

Assay: immunoSEQ multiplex PCR; the TCRdb copy retains only in-frame clones and omits some. The sample shows 75,000 to 95,000 clones, about 87% of them seen only once. Per the germline V gene, CDR1 is LNHDA and CDR2 is SQIVND (reference sequence). Unmatched junction bases numbered 7, after V lost 10 bases and J lost 5 bases. The length of the CDR3 is 14 residues. Collection occurred without any documented infections or immune events in donors. This receptor was obtained from a person aged 18-69 years in good health. The chain carries TRBV19 and TRBJ2-3; TRBD1 matches at 12 bases. Input material: blood. DNA for the CDR3: TGTGCCACCCGGGACAGGGGGCGGGGAGATACGCAGTATTTT. Translation: CATRDRGRGDTQYF.